The entry below describes one T cell receptor beta chain. The table came from immunoSEQ multiplex PCR; TCRdb's copy has only in-frame clones and leaves some out. The sample holds 150,000 to 200,000 clones; around 87% are singletons and the top ten take 20% to 25%. This sample stems from a study of blood T cell repertoires in COVID-19. Sequencing was performed on PBMCs or T cells enriched from blood (not recorded which). This receptor was taken from a woman aged 35 to 49 in a cohort exposed to, infected with or recovered from COVID-19 (not recorded which).

CDR3 bases: TGTGCCAGCAGTTTGGTGGACGGGAATGGCTACACCTTC. It yields the protein CASSLVDGNGYTF. The J gene is TRBJ1-2, the V gene TRBV28; unclear D gene. The CDR3 covers 13 residues. Per the germline V gene, CDR1 is MDHEN and CDR2 is SYDVKM. V was clipped by 3 bases and J by 6 bases, with 11 bases between them.